The T cell receptor (beta chain) under discussion was sequenced for a study of T cells after yellow fever vaccination (dated by TCRdb to about 2019). In the study overall: The SMART-Seq v4 Ultra Low Input RNA kit was used to prepare libraries from fractions with low cell numbers. Bulk TCR alpha and beta repertoires were sequenced longitudinally to track T-cell clones before and after primary and booster YFV17D yellow fever vaccination. Blood was drawn at multiple timepoints before and after primary and secondary immunization, with bulk PBMC replicates and cell subsets isolated. Two healthy male donors, one aged 18 to 30 and one aged 30 to 40 years, made up the cohort. Here is what the overall study found, with its caveats: Compared with the primary T-cell response, the secondary T-cell response was weaker but faster, peaking on day 5 rather than day 15. A small fraction of clonotypes appeared in both the CD4 and CD8 compartments, likely as a result of convergent recombination. After the booster, most of the clones that had expanded following primary vaccination were detected again (around 97% of CD4 and around 90% of CD8), which suggests that memory was broadly maintained. Only two donors were included in the study, so the extent to which the findings can be generalized is limited. Computational filtering was required because FACS-sorted repertoires could contain abundant contaminating clonotypes from the bulk population.

The instrument given in TCRdb is Illumina NovaSeq 6000. TCR cDNA was synthesized by 5'RACE template switching, which introduced a universal primer site and unique molecular identifiers. Priming of cDNA synthesis was performed from both the TCR alpha and TCR beta constant segments. Library amplification used two PCR steps, and the second PCR step added sample barcodes and sequencing adapters. Sequencing of libraries was done on Illumina HiSeq 2500 (2x100 bp) or NovaSeq (2x150 bp). The source study handled its data this way. Reads were demultiplexed and collapsed into UMI consensus sequences with MIGEC, and V(D)J alignment was performed with MiXCR. Vaccine-responding clonotypes were defined with edgeR using replicate PBMC samples, requiring FDR below 0.01 and a log2 fold change above 5 up to day 15. Each bulk clonotype received a CD4 or CD8 identity based on whether the sequenced CD4 or CD8 repertoire contained that clonotype at higher abundance. The raw public reads went through TCRdb reprocessing: fastp at Q25, MiXCR clone calling, in-frame beta chains kept. Identical CDR3 proteins give one entry, which carries the most common genes and DNA. These V and J calls derive from TCRdb rather than the authors' analysis. In this sample the table shows a few hundred thousand distinct CDR3 sequences, 3% to 4.5% of which occur a single time. 20% to 25% of the sample is taken by the ten largest.

The treatment or condition label, as the study defines it: live attenuated yellow fever vaccine strain. Two biological replicates of bulk PBMCs were collected at each blood-draw timepoint. A standard Ficoll-Paque protocol was used to isolate PBMCs from peripheral blood. TriZol was used to extract RNA from bulk PBMCs, CD4 and CD8 fractions, and dextramer-positive and dextramer-negative fractions. Concerning this clonotype: Its recognized antigen is unknown. Within one base of it there is no much larger clone, and no base qualities were kept.

This sequence was found in a young man who received the YFV17D yellow fever vaccine. This specimen was PBMCs, taken 5 days after the yellow fever booster vaccination.

The CDR3 loop reads CASSGPGMETQYF. In nucleotide form, the sequence is TGTGCCAGCAGCGGACCAGGGATGGAGACCCAGTACTTC. This sequence uses TRBV5-5 and TRBJ2-5; a weak D assignment points to TRBD1 (5 bases agree). Reading the germline V gene (reference sequence) gives CDR1 SGHKS and CDR2 YYEKEE. Relative to germline, V is 4 bases shorter and J is 5 bases shorter, with 12 bases between their ends. The CDR3 runs 13 amino acids, cysteine and phenylalanine included. Just CDR3 DNA is preserved here, 39 bases in frame from base 1.